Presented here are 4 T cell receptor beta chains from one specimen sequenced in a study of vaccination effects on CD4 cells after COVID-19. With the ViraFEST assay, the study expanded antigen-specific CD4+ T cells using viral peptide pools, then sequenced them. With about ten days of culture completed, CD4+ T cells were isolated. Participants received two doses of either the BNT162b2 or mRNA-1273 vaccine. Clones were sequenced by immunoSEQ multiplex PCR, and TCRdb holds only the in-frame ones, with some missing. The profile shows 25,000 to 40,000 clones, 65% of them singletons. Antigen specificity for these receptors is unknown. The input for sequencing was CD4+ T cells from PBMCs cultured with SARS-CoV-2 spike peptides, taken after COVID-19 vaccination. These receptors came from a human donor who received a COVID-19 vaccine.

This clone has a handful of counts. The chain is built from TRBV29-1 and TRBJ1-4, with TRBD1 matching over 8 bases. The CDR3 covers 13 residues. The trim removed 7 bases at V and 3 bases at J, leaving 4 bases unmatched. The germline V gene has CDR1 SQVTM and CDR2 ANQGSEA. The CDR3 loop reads CSAQQGANEKLFF. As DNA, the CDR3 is TGCAGCGCCCAACAGGGGGCTAATGAAAAACTGTTTTTT.

This chain's CDR3 is CASSPYSSESPLHF. CDR3 bases: TGTGCCAGCAGTCCGTACTCCAGTGAATCACCCCTCCACTTT. This chain uses TRBV27 with TRBJ1-6, with D unresolved. Per germline, CDR1 MNHEY and CDR2 SMNVEV (reference sequence). The CDR3 is 14 residues long. The V end was cut by 5 bases, the J end by 10 bases, with 15 bases between.

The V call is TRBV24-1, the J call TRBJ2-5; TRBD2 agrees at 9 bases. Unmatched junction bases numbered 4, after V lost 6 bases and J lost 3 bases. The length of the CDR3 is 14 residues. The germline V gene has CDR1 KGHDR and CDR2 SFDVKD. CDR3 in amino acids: CATSPSSGEETQYF. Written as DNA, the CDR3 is TGTGCCACCAGTCCCTCTAGCGGGGAAGAGACCCAGTACTTC.

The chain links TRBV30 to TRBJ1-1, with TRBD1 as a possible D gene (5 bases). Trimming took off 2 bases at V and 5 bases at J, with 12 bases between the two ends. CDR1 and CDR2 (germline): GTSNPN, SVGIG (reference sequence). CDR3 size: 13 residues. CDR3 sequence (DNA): TGTGCCTGGAGTCGGCAGGGAGGGACTGAAGCTTTCTTT. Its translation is CAWSRQGGTEAFF.